This T cell receptor beta chain emerged from a study of radiotherapy plus CTLA-4 blockade in lung cancer. About the research overall: Of the patients, 15% to 20% showed objective responses and around 34% attained disease control. General study points: Tumor-derived TCR clones expanded in blood after radiotherapy plus ipilimumab.

On this clone: Its antigen is not known.

The study gave focal radiation plus ipilimumab CTLA-4 blockade to patients with chemo-refractory metastatic non-small-cell lung cancer. Only in-frame clones appear in the TCRdb table, and some are missing; sequencing was by immunoSEQ multiplex PCR. In the table there are about 47,000 clones, approximately 76% of which are singletons. The receptor was derived from a human donor with non-small cell lung cancer who had stable disease on radiotherapy plus ipilimumab. The material sequenced was peripheral blood, taken from a patient treated with radiotherapy plus ipilimumab.

CDR3 amino acids: CASSHEKRKGTEAFF. As DNA, the CDR3 is TGTGCCAGCAGCCATGAAAAGAGGAAAGGCACTGAAGCTTTCTTT. The chain combines TRBV4-2 with TRBJ1-1; D is unclear. The germline CDR1 and CDR2 sequences are LGHNA and YNFKEQ. V was trimmed by 3 bases and J by 4 bases, leaving 15 bases between them. The length of the CDR3 is 15 residues.